The sequence of this T cell receptor (beta chain) was determined in a study of T-cell memory formation after mild COVID-19. The CDR3 covers 14 residues. V was cut by 3 bases and J by 8 bases, with 14 bases left in between. TCRdb recomputed calls from the 5' RACE reads with MiXCR, one row per CDR3 protein. The sample lists hundreds of thousands of distinct CDR3 sequences, approximately 18% seen once, with about 11% in the top ten. The sequenced material came from PBMCs or a T cell subset sorted from them (not recorded which). This TCR came from an adult woman who had mild COVID-19 (a few samples of this study predate the infection). Cell type and time point are not known. The gene calls are TRBV12-3 or TRBV12-4 and TRBJ2-4, with unresolved D. The CDR3 region has the DNA TGTGCCAGCAGTTTCGTGGACGGTCGTGACATTCAGTACTTC. Translating gives CASSFVDGRDIQYF.